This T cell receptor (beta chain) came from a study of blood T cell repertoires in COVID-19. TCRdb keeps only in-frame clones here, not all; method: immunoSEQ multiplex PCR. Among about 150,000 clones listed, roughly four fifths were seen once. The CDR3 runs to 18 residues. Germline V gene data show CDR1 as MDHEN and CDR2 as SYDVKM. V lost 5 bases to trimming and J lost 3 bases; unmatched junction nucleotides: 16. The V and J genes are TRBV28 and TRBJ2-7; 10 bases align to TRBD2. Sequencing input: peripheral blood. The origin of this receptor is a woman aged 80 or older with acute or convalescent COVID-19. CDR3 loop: CASSGFGTSVLSLYEQYF. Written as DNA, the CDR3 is TGTGCCAGCAGTGGGTTCGGGACTAGCGTTTTGTCCCTCTACGAGCAGTACTTC.